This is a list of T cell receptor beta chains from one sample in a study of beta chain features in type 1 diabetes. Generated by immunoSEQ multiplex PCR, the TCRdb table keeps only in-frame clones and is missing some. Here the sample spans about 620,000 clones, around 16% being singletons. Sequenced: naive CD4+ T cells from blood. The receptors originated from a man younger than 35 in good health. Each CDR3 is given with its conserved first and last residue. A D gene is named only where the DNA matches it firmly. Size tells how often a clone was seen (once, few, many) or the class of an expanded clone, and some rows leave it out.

CDR3 DNA: TGTGCCAGCAGCACGGACGGTCGGACTAATGAAAAACTGTTTTTT; CDR3 protein: CASSTDGRTNEKLFF; V gene: TRBV5-6; D gene: .; J gene: TRBJ1-4; clone size: .
CDR3 DNA: TGTGCCAGCAGTTACTCCAGACCAAACACTGAAGCTTTCTTT; CDR3 protein: CASSYSRPNTEAFF; V gene: TRBV6-6; D gene: .; J gene: TRBJ1-1; clone size: .
CDR3 DNA: TGTGCCAGCAGCCCCAGCGGAGGGGGGAATACGCAGTATTTT; CDR3 protein: CASSPSGGGNTQYF; V gene: TRBV7-2; D gene: .; J gene: TRBJ2-3; clone size: few
CDR3 DNA: TGCAGCGTAAAGGGGGACAAACTATACGGGAGTATGTACTTC; CDR3 protein: CSVKGDKLYGSMYF; V gene: TRBV29-1; D gene: .; J gene: TRBJ2-7; clone size: few
CDR3 DNA: TGTGCCAGTAGTATTGGACAGTTTAGCACCGGGGAGCTGTTTTTT; CDR3 protein: CASSIGQFSTGELFF; V gene: TRBV19; D gene: .; J gene: TRBJ2-2; clone size: few
CDR3 DNA: TGCAGCGTTGTAGGCCGGGCGAACACCGGGGAGCTGTTTTTT; CDR3 protein: CSVVGRANTGELFF; V gene: TRBV29-1; D gene: .; J gene: TRBJ2-2; clone size: .
CDR3 DNA: TGCAGCGTTCCCGGGGCGAACACCGGGGAGCTGTTTTTT; CDR3 protein: CSVPGANTGELFF; V gene: TRBV29-1; D gene: .; J gene: TRBJ2-2; clone size: few
CDR3 DNA: TGTGCCAGCAGCCCCAGGCAGGGCTCGTATGCTTTCTTT; CDR3 protein: CASSPRQGSYAFF; V gene: TRBV7-9; D gene: .; J gene: TRBJ1-1; clone size: .
CDR3 DNA: TGTGCCAGCAGCCCACCTAGACAGGCCGAGCAGTACTTC; CDR3 protein: CASSPPRQAEQYF; V gene: TRBV4-2; D gene: .; J gene: TRBJ2-7; clone size: .
CDR3 DNA: TGCGCCAGCAGCCAGGACAGGGGGCGGGCTTTCTTT; CDR3 protein: CASSQDRGRAFF; V gene: TRBV5-1; D gene: TRBD1; J gene: TRBJ1-1; clone size: .
CDR3 DNA: TGTGCCGGGGCGGCAACTAATGAAAAACTGTTTTTT; CDR3 protein: CAGAATNEKLFF; V gene: TRBV6-1; D gene: .; J gene: TRBJ1-4; clone size: .
CDR3 DNA: TGTGCCATCAGACGCCCGACGGAAAATGGCTACACCTTC; CDR3 protein: CAIRRPTENGYTF; V gene: TRBV10-3; D gene: .; J gene: TRBJ1-2; clone size: .
CDR3 DNA: TGTGCCAGCAGCCTACTAGCGGGAGGAGAGACCCAGTACTTC; CDR3 protein: CASSLLAGGETQYF; V gene: TRBV5-4; D gene: TRBD2; J gene: TRBJ2-5; clone size: .
CDR3 DNA: TGTGCCAGCTCACCACTCTTCGCGCGTGCAAAGGGACGTTTTGAAGCTTTCTTT; CDR3 protein: CASSPLFARAKGRFEAFF; V gene: TRBV18; D gene: .; J gene: TRBJ1-1; clone size: few
CDR3 DNA: TGTGCCAGTAGACTTAGCGATGGCTACGAGCAGTACTTC; CDR3 protein: CASRLSDGYEQYF; V gene: TRBV11-3; D gene: .; J gene: TRBJ2-7; clone size: few